The rows below give T cell receptor beta chains drawn from one sample of a study of control samples from healthy donors and cancer patients. The method was immunoSEQ multiplex PCR; TCRdb's version includes in-frame clones alone and lacks a portion of them. The sample yields approximately 90,000 clones, about nine tenths seen once. Sequenced input: blood. The receptors shown here come from a woman aged 70-85 years in good health. Each CDR3 is given with its conserved first and last residue. The D gene is left open where the match is weak. Clone size is shown for a subset of rows, as once, few, many or a class of expanded clone.

TRBJ1-4 NA NA TRBV6-5 CASRDSQSEKLFF TGTGCCAGCAGGGACTCTCAAAGTGAAAAACTGTTTTTT
TRBJ2-1 NA NA TRBV27 CASRFDRDFNNEQFF TGTGCCAGCCGATTCGACCGGGACTTCAACAATGAGCAGTTCTTC
TRBJ1-1 NA NA TRBV5-6 CASSSGPWAFF TGTGCCAGCAGCTCGGGGCCCTGGGCTTTCTTT
TRBJ2-3 TRBD2 NA TRBV5-1 CASCLGAGGAYSPTDTQYF TGCGCCAGCTGCTTGGGGGCGGGGGGGGCCTATTCCCCCACAGATACGCAGTATTTT
TRBJ2-1 NA NA TRBV29-1 CSVVFESEPFF TGCAGCGTTGTTTTTGAGAGCGAGCCGTTCTTC
TRBJ1-6 NA few TRBV19 CASSIAAINNSPLHF TGTGCCAGTAGTATAGCAGCAATCAATAATTCACCCCTCCACTTT
TRBJ2-3 NA NA TRBV7-2 CASSVLGGTDTQYF TGTGCCAGCAGCGTCCTTGGAGGGACCGATACGCAGTATTTT
TRBJ2-7 NA once TRBV11-2 CASSLPGSYEQYF TGTGCCAGCAGCTTGCCGGGGAGCTACGAGCAGTACTTC
TRBJ1-1 TRBD1 NA TRBV5-4 CASSSLFGTGLNTEAFF TGTGCCAGCAGCTCCCTCTTCGGGACAGGATTGAACACTGAAGCTTTCTTT
TRBJ1-2 NA NA TRBV2 CASSVQAGYGYTF TGTGCCAGCAGTGTCCAGGCTGGCTATGGCTACACCTTC